Presented here are 24 T cell receptor beta chains from one specimen sequenced in a study of early T cells in non-severe SARS-CoV-2 infection. TCRdb recomputed calls from the 5' RACE reads with MiXCR, one row per CDR3 protein. In the table there are roughly 66,000 distinct CDR3 sequences, approximately 9% of which are singletons. Sequenced input: whole blood. Source of these receptors: an adult who was a healthcare worker with PCR-confirmed SARS-CoV-2 infection or an uninfected control (not recorded which).

This clonotype was found many times. The gene calls are TRBV6-1 and TRBJ1-3, with 12 positions matching TRBD1. J lost 7 bases, V lost 5 bases, and 3 bases had no gene match. Germline V gene sequence: CDR1 MNHNS, CDR2 SASEGT. The CDR3 loop spans 14 amino acids. The CDR3 loop reads CASSSGTGGNTIYF. DNA for the CDR3: TGTGCCAGCAGTTCCGGGACAGGGGGCAACACCATATATTTT.

This clonotype was found many times. The chain combines TRBV20-1 with TRBJ2-5, with 7 bases aligning to TRBD2. The CDR3 has 14 amino acids. Germline trimming cut 6 bases from V and 4 bases from J; bases unmatched to any gene: 11. The V gene's germline CDR1 is DFQATT and CDR2 SNEGSKA (reference sequence). This CDR3 is CSAPRGGGAETQYF. The CDR3 DNA reads TGCAGTGCACCCCGCGGGGGAGGGGCAGAGACCCAGTACTTC.

Ten or more counts support this clonotype. V is TRBV6-9 and J is TRBJ2-7; D unresolved. Germline assignment: CDR1 MNHGY and CDR2 SVAAGI. The V end was cut by 0 bases, the J end by 2 bases, with 14 bases between. This CDR3 comprises 16 residues. The CDR3 is CASSYSGYDKTYEQYF. As DNA, the CDR3 is TGTGCCAGCAGTTATTCGGGCTACGACAAAACCTACGAGCAGTACTTC.

This clonotype was counted many times. This rearrangement joins TRBV7-9 to TRBJ2-1; TRBD1 aligns across 10 bases. V shed 1 base, J shed 7 bases, and the junction held 1 base outside the gene matches. This CDR3 region has 14 residues. Germline CDR1 is SEHNR and CDR2 is FQNEAQ (reference sequence). The CDR3 is CASSLGQGANEQFF. As DNA, the CDR3 is TGTGCCAGCAGCTTAGGACAGGGGGCAAATGAGCAGTTCTTC.

The chain uses TRBV20-1 and TRBJ2-7; the match to TRBD2 covers 11 bases. This CDR3 has 14 amino acids. Germline CDR1 DFQATT, CDR2 SNEGSKA (reference sequence). V shed 6 bases, J shed 7 bases, and the junction held 11 bases outside the gene matches. The DNA for the CDR3 is TGCAGTGCCCGAGGGACTAGCGGATCGGAGGAGCAGTACTTC. Its translation: CSARGTSGSEEQYF.

The chain combines TRBV2 with TRBJ1-5; no clear D. The CDR3 consists of 16 residues. The germline V gene has CDR1 SNHLY and CDR2 FYNNEI. The V and J ends lost 1 base and 6 bases respectively, with 16 bases between them. DNA of the CDR3: TGTGCCAGCAGTGAAGGGGCCAGTCGGGCCGCTCAGCCCCAGCATTTT. It translates to CASSEGASRAAQPQHF.

The V gene is TRBV11-3, the J gene TRBJ2-7, with D hard to call. This CDR3 is built from 14 residues. V was clipped by 5 bases and J by 2 bases, with 13 bases between them. Germline-derived CDR1 and CDR2 are SGHNT and YENEEA. CDR3 protein: CASSPYERPYEQYF. The CDR3 coding sequence is TGTGCCAGCAGCCCCTATGAACGACCCTACGAGCAGTACTTC.

This clonotype was seen only a few times. The chain joins TRBV5-8 to TRBJ2-1, with 14 bases identical to TRBD2. The CDR3 extends over 16 amino acids. Germline loops: CDR1 SGHTS, CDR2 YDEGEE. The V segment lost 4 bases and the J segment 4 bases; nucleotides outside the gene matches: 4. The CDR3 DNA reads as TGTGCCAGCAGCAAGGGACTAGCGGGAGCTTACAATGAGCAGTTCTTC. Amino acids: CASSKGLAGAYNEQFF.

V and J are TRBV24-1 and TRBJ2-5; no clear D. Germline loops: CDR1 KGHDR, CDR2 SFDVKD. The CDR3 consists of 13 residues. Trimming pared 6 bases from V and 3 bases from J, leaving 10 bases between. This CDR3 reads CATSFISEETQYF. Here the CDR3 DNA reads TGTGCCACCAGTTTTATCTCAGAAGAGACCCAGTACTTC.

This clonotype showed up many times. This chain links TRBV5-4 with TRBJ1-1; D perhaps matches TRBD1 (5 bases). CDR1 is SGHNT and CDR2 is YYREEE in the germline V gene (reference sequence). The CDR3 runs to 15 residues. The germline V and J ends were trimmed by 4 bases and 1 base, with 14 bases remaining between them. The CDR3 nucleotides read TGTGCCAGCAGCGGGGGGGTCAGGAGGAACACTGAAGCTTTCTTT. Amino acid sequence: CASSGGVRRNTEAFF.

In this sample, this clonotype turned up a few times. The chain joins TRBV7-9 to TRBJ1-1, with 8 bases fitting TRBD1. After removal of 5 bases from V and 4 bases from J, the junction contained 12 bases not matched to a gene. CDR3 length: 16 amino acids. Germline CDR1 SEHNR, CDR2 FQNEAQ (reference sequence). CDR3 DNA sequence: TGTGCCAGCAGCACCACCCGACAGGGGAGTGGCACTGAAGCTTTCTTT. Its translation is CASSTTRQGSGTEAFF.

This clonotype was counted a single time. With a much larger clone just one base away, this may be a read error. This sequence joins TRBV29-1 and TRBJ2-1, with 9 nucleotides matching TRBD2. The CDR3 sequence is 15 residues long. In germline, CDR1 is SQVTM, CDR2 ANQGSEA. J gave up 4 bases and V 4 bases, and 8 bases lay outside the gene matches. The chain's CDR3 is CSVGVTSGDYNEQFF. The CDR3 region has the DNA TGCAGCGTTGGAGTGACTAGCGGAGATTACAATGAGCAGTTCTTC.

V and J are TRBV18 and TRBJ2-3; D is undetermined. Germline V gene data show CDR1 as KGHSH and CDR2 as LQKENI. The CDR3 covers 14 residues. The germline V and J ends were trimmed by 3 bases and 2 bases, with 9 bases remaining between them. The CDR3 DNA reads as TGTGCCAGCTCACCCGCAGGATTCACAGATACGCAGTATTTT. This sequence encodes CASSPAGFTDTQYF. Full variable domain (remainder filled in from reference TRBV18 and TRBJ2-3): NAGVMQNPRHLVRRRGQEARLRCSPMKGHSHVYWYRQLPEEGLKFMVYLQKENIIDESGMPKERFSAEFPKEGPSILRIQQVVRGDSAAYFCASSPAGFTDTQYFGPGTRLTVL.

This chain connects TRBV18 to TRBJ2-5; possible D gene TRBD1, 5 bases. The CDR3 contains 15 residues. Trimming took off 6 bases at V and 0 bases at J, with 14 bases between the two ends. Looked up from germline, CDR1 is KGHSH and CDR2 is LQKENI. CDR3 DNA sequence: TGTGCCAGCTCCACACGACAGACTTACCAAGAGACCCAGTACTTC. This translates into CASSTRQTYQETQYF.

In this sample, this clonotype turned up once. J is TRBJ2-7 and V is TRBV6-2 or TRBV6-3; D may correspond to TRBD1 or TRBD2 (5 bases each). This CDR3 is 16 amino acids long. Germline V CDR1 and CDR2: MNHEY, SVGEGT. The V end was cut by 2 bases, the J end by 3 bases, with 17 bases between. In nucleotides, the CDR3 is TGTGCCAGCAGTTACAATGGCGGTTGGGACCTCTACGAGCAGTACTTC. Translating gives CASSYNGGWDLYEQYF.

In its sample, this clonotype was seen many times. The rearrangement uses TRBV11-2 and TRBJ2-7; TRBD1 matches 7 bases. The CDR3 covers 13 residues. CDR1 and CDR2 (germline): SGHAT, FQNNGV. J gave up 2 bases and V 4 bases, and 2 bases lay outside the gene matches. The CDR3, as DNA: TGTGCCAGCAGCTGGGGACAGACCTACGAGCAGTACTTC. As protein: CASSWGQTYEQYF. Looking up the rest from reference TRBV11-2 and TRBJ2-7 gives the full variable domain: EAGVAQSPRYKIIEKRQSVAFWCNPISGHATLYWYQQILGQGPKLLIQFQNNGVVDDSQLPKDRFSAERLKGVDSTLKIQPAKLEDSAVYLCASSWGQTYEQYFGPGTRLTVT.

At least ten counts were recorded for this clonotype. V and J are TRBV28 and TRBJ2-3, with D tentatively TRBD1 (6 bases). V was cut by 6 bases and J by 4 bases, with 14 bases left in between. Looked up from germline, CDR1 is MDHEN and CDR2 is SYDVKM. The CDR3 spans 14 residues. The CDR3: CASSENKGADTQYF. CDR3 DNA sequence: TGTGCCAGCAGCGAAAACAAGGGGGCAGATACGCAGTATTTT.

This clonotype has a handful of counts. The rearrangement joins TRBV6-2 or TRBV6-3 to TRBJ2-7; D could derive from TRBD1 or TRBD2 (5 bases each). The length of the CDR3 is 14 residues. V dropped 7 bases and J dropped 0 bases, with 13 bases sitting between them. CDR1 and CDR2 from the germline V gene are MNHEY and SVGEGT. The CDR3 nucleotides are TGTGCCAGCAAACCGGGACGGAGCTCCTACGAGCAGTACTTC. Translating gives CASKPGRSSYEQYF.

CDR3 residues: CASTTGPRTDTQYF. The CDR3 nucleotides read TGTGCCAGTACCACGGGTCCGCGCACAGATACGCAGTATTTT. The rearrangement links TRBV19 to TRBJ2-3; D call uncertain. Germline lookup yields CDR1 LNHDA and CDR2 SQIVND (reference sequence). Trimming took 7 bases from V and 1 from J, leaving 12 bases between them. The CDR3 consists of 14 residues.

Many counts were recorded for this clonotype. The rearrangement links TRBV11-3 to TRBJ2-3, with unresolved D. CDR1 and CDR2 (germline): SGHNT, YENEEA. V was clipped by 5 bases and J by 8 bases, with 14 bases between them. This CDR3 comprises 13 residues. CDR3 loop: CASSAGPTGTQYF. Written as DNA, the CDR3 is TGTGCCAGCAGCGCTGGACCGACGGGTACGCAGTATTTT.

The J gene is TRBJ2-2, the V gene TRBV5-1, with 11 bases that match TRBD2. The CDR3 runs 17 residues. Trimming at V came to 3 bases and at J to 4 bases, leaving 8 bases not matched to a gene. CDR1 SGHRS and CDR2 YFSETQ come from the germline V gene. CDR3 sequence reads: CASSSYLSGRATGELFF. DNA of the CDR3: TGCGCCAGCAGCTCGTACCTTAGCGGGAGGGCCACCGGGGAGCTGTTTTTT. Variable domain in full (rest from reference TRBV5-1 and TRBJ2-2): KAGVTQTPRYLIKTRGQQVTLSCSPISGHRSVSWYQQTPGQGLQFLFEYFSETQRNKGNFPGRFSGRQFSNSRSEMNVSTLELGDSALYLCASSSYLSGRATGELFFGEGSRLTVL.

The chain has TRBV30 and TRBJ2-3; D unclear. This CDR3 spans 13 amino acids. CDR1 GTSNPN and CDR2 SVGIG come from the germline V gene (reference sequence). V lost 5 bases and J lost 0, with 9 bases in between. CDR3 nucleotides: TGTGCCTGGGCTCTATATAGCACAGATACGCAGTATTTT. It translates to CAWALYSTDTQYF.

This clonotype was found a few times. V gene TRBV20-1 combines with J gene TRBJ2-7; 7 bases align to TRBD2. CDR1 DFQATT and CDR2 SNEGSKA come from the germline V gene (reference sequence). Trimming at V came to 3 bases and at J to 3 bases, leaving 5 bases not matched to a gene. This CDR3 contains 13 residues. CDR3 sequence: CSARGLKNYEQYF. As DNA, the CDR3 is TGCAGTGCTAGGGGACTAAAAAACTACGAGCAGTACTTC.

This clonotype has a handful of counts. The CDR3 region is CSVEPGLANEQFF. CDR3 nucleotide sequence: TGCAGCGTTGAGCCGGGACTAGCCAATGAGCAGTTCTTC. The chain couples TRBV29-1 to TRBJ2-1, with 9 bases fitting TRBD2. J lost 6 bases, V lost 3 bases, and 3 bases had no gene match. The CDR3 contains 13 residues. The germline V gene has CDR1 SQVTM and CDR2 ANQGSEA.